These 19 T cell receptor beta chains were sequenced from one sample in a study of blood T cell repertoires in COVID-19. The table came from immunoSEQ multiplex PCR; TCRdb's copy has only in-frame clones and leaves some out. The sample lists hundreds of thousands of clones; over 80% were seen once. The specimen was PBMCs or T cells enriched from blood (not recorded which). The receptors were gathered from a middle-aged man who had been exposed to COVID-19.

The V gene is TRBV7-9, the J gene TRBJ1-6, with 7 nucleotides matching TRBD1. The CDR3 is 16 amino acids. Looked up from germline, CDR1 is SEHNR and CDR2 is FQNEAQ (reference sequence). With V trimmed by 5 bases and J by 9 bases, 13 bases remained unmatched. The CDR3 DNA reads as TGTGCCAGCAGCGCAGGGGGGCGGGGAGAAGGTTCACCCCTCCACTTT. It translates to CASSAGGRGEGSPLHF.

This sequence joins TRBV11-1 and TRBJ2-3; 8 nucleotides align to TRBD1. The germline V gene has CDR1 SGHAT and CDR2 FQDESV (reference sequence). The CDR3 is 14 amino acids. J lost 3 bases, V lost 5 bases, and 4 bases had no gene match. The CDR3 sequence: CASSRDRGTDTQYF. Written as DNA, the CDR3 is TGTGCCAGCAGCAGAGACAGGGGAACAGATACGCAGTATTTT.

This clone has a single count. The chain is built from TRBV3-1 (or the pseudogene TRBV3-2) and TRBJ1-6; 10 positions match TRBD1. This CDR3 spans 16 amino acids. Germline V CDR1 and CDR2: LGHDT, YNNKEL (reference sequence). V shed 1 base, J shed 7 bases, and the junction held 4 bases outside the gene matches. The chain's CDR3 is CASSQARDRGNSPLHF. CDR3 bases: TGTGCCAGCAGCCAAGCTAGGGACAGGGGAAATTCACCCCTCCACTTT.

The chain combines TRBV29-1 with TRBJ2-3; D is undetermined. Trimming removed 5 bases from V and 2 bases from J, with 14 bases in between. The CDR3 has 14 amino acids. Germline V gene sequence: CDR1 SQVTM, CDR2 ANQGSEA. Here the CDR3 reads CSVIRETSTDTQYF. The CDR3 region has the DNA TGCAGCGTTATACGAGAAACCTCCACAGATACGCAGTATTTT.

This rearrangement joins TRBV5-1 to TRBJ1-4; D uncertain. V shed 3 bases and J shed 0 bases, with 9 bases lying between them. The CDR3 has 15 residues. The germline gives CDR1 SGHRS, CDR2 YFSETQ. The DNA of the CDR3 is TGCGCCAGCAGCTCGCACGGGGCAACTAATGAAAAACTGTTTTTT. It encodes CASSSHGATNEKLFF.

CDR3 amino acids: CASSVGAGGFDNEQFF. The CDR3 DNA reads as TGTGCCAGCAGCGTAGGGGCGGGAGGATTCGACAATGAGCAGTTCTTC. The chain has TRBV9 and TRBJ2-1; 8 nucleotides agree with TRBD2. The junction had 7 bases not matched to a gene; V was cut back by 0 bases and J by 5 bases. Germline loops: CDR1 SGDLS, CDR2 YYNGEE. The CDR3 runs 16 residues.

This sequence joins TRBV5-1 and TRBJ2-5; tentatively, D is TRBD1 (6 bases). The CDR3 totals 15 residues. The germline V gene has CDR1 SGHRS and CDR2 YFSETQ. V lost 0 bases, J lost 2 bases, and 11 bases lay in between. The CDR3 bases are TGCGCCAGCAGCTTGGCCAGGGGTCCTCAAGAGACCCAGTACTTC. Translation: CASSLARGPQETQYF.

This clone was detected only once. CDR3 residues: CASSFQSAGEQFF. Written as DNA, the CDR3 is TGTGCCAGCAGCTTCCAGTCCGCGGGTGAGCAGTTCTTC. This chain links TRBV7-3 with TRBJ2-1; tentative D call: TRBD2 (5 bases). Trimming stripped 3 bases from V and 9 bases from J, with 12 bases between. The CDR3 length is 13 residues. Germline V gene sequence: CDR1 SGHTA, CDR2 FQGTGA.

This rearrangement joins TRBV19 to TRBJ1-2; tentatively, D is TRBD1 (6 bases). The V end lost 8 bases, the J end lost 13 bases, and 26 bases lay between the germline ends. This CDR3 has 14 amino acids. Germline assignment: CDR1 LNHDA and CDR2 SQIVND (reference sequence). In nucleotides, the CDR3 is TGTGCCAGTCCCAGGGGAAGAACAGATCCTTCCTGCACCTTC. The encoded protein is CASPRGRTDPSCTF.

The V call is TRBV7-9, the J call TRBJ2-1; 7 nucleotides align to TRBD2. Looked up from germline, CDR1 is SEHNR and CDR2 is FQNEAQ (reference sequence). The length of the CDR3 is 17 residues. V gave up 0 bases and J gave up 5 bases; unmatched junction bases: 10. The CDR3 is CASSLALGSREDNEQFF. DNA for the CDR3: TGTGCCAGCAGCTTAGCTCTAGGCAGCCGGGAGGACAATGAGCAGTTCTTC.

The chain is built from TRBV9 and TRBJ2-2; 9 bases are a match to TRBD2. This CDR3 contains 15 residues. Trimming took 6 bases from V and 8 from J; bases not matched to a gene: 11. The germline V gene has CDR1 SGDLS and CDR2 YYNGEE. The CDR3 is CASTPGLASWGELFF. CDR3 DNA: TGTGCCAGCACCCCCGGACTAGCGAGCTGGGGGGAGCTGTTTTTT.

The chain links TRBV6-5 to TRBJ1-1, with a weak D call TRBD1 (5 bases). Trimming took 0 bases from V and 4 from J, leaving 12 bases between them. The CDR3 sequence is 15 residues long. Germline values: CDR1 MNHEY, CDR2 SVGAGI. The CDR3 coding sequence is TGTGCCAGCAGTTACTCGAATCGGGGGAGCACTGAAGCTTTCTTT. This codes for CASSYSNRGSTEAFF.

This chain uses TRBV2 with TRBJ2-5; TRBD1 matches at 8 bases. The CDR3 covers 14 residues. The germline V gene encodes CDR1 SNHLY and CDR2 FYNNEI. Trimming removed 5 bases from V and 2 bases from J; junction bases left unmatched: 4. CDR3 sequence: CASSRQGRQETQYF. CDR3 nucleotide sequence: TGTGCCAGCAGTCGACAGGGGCGACAAGAGACCCAGTACTTC. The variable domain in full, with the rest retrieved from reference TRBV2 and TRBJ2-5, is EPEVTQTPSHQVTQMGQEVILRCVPISNHLYFYWYRQILGQKVEFLVSFYNNEISEKSEIFDDQFSVERPDGSNFTLKIRSTKLEDSAMYFCASSRQGRQETQYFGPGTRLLVL.

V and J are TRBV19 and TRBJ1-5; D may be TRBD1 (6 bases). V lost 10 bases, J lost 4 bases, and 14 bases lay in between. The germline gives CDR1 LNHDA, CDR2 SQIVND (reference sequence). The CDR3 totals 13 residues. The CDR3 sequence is CATREGTNQPQHF. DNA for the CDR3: TGTGCCACCCGGGAGGGGACAAATCAGCCCCAGCATTTT.

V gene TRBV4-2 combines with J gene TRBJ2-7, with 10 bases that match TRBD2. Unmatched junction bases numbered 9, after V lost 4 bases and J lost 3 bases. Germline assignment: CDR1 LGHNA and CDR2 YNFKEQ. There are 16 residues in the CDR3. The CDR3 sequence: CASSRKSGTSVYEQYF. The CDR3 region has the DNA TGTGCCAGCAGCCGCAAATCCGGGACTAGCGTCTACGAGCAGTACTTC.

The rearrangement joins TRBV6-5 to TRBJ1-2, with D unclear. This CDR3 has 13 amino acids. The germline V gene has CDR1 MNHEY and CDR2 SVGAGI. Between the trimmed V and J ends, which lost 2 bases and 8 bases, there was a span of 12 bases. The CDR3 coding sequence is TGTGCCAGCAGTTACGGGCAGCACTGGGGCTACACCTTC. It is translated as CASSYGQHWGYTF.

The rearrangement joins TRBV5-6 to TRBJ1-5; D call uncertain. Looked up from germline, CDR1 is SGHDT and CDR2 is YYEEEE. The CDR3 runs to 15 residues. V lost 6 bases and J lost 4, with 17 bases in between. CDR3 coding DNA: TGTGCCAGCACCAACGGGGTCTCATCTAATCAGCCCCAGCATTTT. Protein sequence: CASTNGVSSNQPQHF.

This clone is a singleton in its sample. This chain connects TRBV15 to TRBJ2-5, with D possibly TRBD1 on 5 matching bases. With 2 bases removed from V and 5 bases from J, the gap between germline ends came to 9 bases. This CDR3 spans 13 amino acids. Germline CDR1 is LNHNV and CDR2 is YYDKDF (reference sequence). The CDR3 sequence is CATSRQGWETQYF. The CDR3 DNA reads TGTGCCACCAGCAGACAGGGTTGGGAGACCCAGTACTTC.

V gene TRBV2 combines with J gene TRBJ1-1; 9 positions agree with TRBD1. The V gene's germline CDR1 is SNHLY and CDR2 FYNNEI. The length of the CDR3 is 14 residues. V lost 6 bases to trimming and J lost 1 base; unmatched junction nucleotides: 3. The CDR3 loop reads CASSEQGANTEAFF. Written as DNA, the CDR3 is TGTGCCAGCAGCGAACAGGGGGCGAACACTGAAGCTTTCTTT.